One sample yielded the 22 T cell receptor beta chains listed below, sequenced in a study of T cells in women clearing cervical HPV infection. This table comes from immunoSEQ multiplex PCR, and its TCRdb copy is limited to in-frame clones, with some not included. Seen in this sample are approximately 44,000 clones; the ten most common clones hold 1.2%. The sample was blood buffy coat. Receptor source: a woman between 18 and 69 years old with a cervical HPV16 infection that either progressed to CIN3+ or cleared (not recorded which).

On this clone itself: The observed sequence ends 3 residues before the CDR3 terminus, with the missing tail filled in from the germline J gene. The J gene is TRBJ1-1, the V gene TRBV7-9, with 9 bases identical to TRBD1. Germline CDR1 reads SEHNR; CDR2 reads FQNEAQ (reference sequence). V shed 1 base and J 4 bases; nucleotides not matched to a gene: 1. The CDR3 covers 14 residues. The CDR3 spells CASSLETGGTEAFF. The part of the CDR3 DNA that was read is TGTGCCAGCAGCTTAGAGACAGGGGGCACTGAA.

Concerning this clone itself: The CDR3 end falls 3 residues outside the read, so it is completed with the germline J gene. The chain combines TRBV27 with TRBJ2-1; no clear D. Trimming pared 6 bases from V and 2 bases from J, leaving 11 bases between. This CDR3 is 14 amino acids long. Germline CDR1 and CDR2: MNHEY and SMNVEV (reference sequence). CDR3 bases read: TGTGCCAGCAGCCCTATCCCCACCTACAATGAG. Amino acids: CASSPIPTYNE. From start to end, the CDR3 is CASSPIPTYNEQFF.

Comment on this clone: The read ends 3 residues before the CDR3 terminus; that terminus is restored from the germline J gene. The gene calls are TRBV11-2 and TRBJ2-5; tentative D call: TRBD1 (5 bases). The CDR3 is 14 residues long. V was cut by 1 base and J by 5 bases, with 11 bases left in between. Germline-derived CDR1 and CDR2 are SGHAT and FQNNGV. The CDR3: CASSLGQGRETQYF. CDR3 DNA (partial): TGTGCCAGCAGCTTAGGCCAGGGAAGGGAGACC.

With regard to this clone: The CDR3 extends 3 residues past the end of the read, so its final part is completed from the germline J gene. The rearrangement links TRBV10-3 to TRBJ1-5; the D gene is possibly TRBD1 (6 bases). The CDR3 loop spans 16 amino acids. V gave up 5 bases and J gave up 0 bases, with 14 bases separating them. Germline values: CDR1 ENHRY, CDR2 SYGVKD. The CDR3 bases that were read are TGTGCCATCAGTCCCGGACAGCGTTATAGCAATCAGCCC. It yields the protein CAISPGQRYSNQP. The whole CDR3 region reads CAISPGQRYSNQPQHF.

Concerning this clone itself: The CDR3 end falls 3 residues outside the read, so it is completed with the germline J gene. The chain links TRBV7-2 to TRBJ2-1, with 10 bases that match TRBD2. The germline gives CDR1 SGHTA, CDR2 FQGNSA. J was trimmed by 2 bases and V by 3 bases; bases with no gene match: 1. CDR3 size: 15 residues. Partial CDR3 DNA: TGTGCCAGCAGCTTTAGCGGGAGGACCTACAATGAG. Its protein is CASSFSGRTYNE. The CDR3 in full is CASSFSGRTYNEQFF.

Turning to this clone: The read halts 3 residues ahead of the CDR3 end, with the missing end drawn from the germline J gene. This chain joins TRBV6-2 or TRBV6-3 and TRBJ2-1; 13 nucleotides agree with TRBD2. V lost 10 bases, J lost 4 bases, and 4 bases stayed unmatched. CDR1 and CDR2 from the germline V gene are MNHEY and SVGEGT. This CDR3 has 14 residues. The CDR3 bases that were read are TGTGCCATCGGGACTAGCGGGGTTTACAATGAG. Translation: CAIGTSGVYNE. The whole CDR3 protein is CAIGTSGVYNEQFF.

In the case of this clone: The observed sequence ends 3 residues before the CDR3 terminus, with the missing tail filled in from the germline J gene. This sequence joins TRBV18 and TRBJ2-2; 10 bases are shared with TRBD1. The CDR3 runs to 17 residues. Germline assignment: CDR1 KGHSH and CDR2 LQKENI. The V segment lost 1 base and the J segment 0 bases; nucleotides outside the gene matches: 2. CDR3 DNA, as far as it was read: TGTGCCAGCTCACCACGACAGGGGGCTTCGAACACCGGGGAG. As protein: CASSPRQGASNTGE. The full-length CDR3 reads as CASSPRQGASNTGELFF.

The CDR3 bases that were read are TGTGCCAGCTCACCACCGGGCGAGAACGAG. Translation gives CASSPPGENE. The entire CDR3 sequence reads CASSPPGENEQYF. The V and J genes are TRBV18 and TRBJ2-7; D uncertain. The sequence runs out 3 residues before the end of the CDR3; the remainder is reconstructed from the germline J gene. CDR3 length: 13 amino acids. Trimming removed 0 bases at V and 5 bases at J, with 8 bases between. Germline values: CDR1 KGHSH, CDR2 LQKENI. Using reference TRBV18 and TRBJ2-7 for the parts outside the CDR3, the full variable domain is NAGVMQNPRHLVRRRGQEARLRCSPMKGHSHVYWYRQLPEEGLKFMVYLQKENIIDESGMPKERFSAEFPKEGPSILRIQQVVRGDSAAYFCASSPPGENEQYFGPGTRLTVT.

CDR3 protein: CSARDHSFTYEQYF. The sequenced CDR3 bases are TGCAGTGCTAGAGATCACAGCTTCACCTACGAG. The V and J genes are TRBV20-1 and TRBJ2-7; D is ambiguous. The sequenced fragment ends 3 residues before the CDR3 boundary, so the rest is inferred from the germline J gene. The CDR3 consists of 14 residues. Germline V gives CDR1 DFQATT, CDR2 SNEGSKA (reference sequence). Trimming pared 0 bases from V and 2 bases from J, leaving 11 bases between.

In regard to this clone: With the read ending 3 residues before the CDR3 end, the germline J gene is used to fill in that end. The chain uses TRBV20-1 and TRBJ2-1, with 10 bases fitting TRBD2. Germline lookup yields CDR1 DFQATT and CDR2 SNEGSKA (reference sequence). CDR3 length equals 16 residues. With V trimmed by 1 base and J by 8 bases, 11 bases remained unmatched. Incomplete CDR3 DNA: TGCAGTGCTAGAGCTAACGGACTAGCGGTAAGCCATGAG. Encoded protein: CSARANGLAVSHE. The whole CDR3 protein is CSARANGLAVSHEQFF.

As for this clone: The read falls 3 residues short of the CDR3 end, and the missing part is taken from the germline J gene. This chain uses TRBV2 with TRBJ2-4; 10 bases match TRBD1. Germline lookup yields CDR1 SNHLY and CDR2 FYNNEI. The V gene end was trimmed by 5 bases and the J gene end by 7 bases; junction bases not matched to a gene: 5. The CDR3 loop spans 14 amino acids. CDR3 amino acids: CASSKDRGRNIQYF. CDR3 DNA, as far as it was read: TGTGCCAGCAGTAAGGACAGGGGGAGGAACATT.

CDR3 amino acids: CASSWGQAGSRILGYEQYF. Partial CDR3 DNA: TGCGCCAGCAGCTGGGGACAGGCCGGGAGTCGGATATTAGGCTACGAG. The chain joins TRBV5-1 to TRBJ2-7, with TRBD1 identical over 8 bases. The DNA ends 3 residues before the CDR3 does, and the rest of the CDR3 is filled in from the germline J gene. Per germline, CDR1 SGHRS and CDR2 YFSETQ. This CDR3 has 19 residues. V was pared by 3 bases and J by 3 bases, with 20 bases of the junction left unmatched.

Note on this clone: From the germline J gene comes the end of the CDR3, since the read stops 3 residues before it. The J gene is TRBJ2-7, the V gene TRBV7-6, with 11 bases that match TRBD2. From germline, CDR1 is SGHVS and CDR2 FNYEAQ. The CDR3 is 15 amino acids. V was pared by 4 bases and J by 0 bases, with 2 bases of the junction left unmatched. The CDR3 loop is CASSSGLAASYEQYF. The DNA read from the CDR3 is TGTGCCAGCAGCTCGGGACTAGCGGCCTCCTACGAG. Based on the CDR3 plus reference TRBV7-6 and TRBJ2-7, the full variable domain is GAGVSQSPRYKVTKRGQDVALRCDPISGHVSLYWYRQALGQGPEFLTYFNYEAQQDKSGLPNDRFSAERPEGSISTLTIQRTEQRDSAMYRCASSSGLAASYEQYFGPGTRLTVT.

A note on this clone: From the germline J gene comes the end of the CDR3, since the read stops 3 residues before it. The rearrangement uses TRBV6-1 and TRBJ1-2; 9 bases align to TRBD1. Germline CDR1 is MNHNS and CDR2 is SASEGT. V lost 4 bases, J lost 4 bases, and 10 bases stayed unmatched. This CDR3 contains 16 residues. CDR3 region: CASSALLGDRAYGYTF. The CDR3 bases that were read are TGTGCCAGCAGTGCCCTCTTAGGGGACAGGGCCTATGGC.

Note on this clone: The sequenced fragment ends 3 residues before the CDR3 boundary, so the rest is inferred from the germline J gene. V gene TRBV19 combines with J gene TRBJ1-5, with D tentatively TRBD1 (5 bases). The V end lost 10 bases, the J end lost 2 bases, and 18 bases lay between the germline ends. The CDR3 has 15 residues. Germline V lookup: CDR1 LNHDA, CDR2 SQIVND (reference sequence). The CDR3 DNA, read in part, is TGTGCCACCAACCGGGGGGTGGGCGGCAATCAGCCC. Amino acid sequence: CATNRGVGGNQP. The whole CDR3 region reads CATNRGVGGNQPQHF. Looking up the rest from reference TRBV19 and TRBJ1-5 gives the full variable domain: DGGITQSPKYLFRKEGQNVTLSCEQNLNHDAMYWYRQDPGQGLRLIYYSQIVNDFQKGDIAEGYSVSREKKESFPLTVTSAQKNPTAFYLCATNRGVGGNQPQHFGDGTRLSIL.

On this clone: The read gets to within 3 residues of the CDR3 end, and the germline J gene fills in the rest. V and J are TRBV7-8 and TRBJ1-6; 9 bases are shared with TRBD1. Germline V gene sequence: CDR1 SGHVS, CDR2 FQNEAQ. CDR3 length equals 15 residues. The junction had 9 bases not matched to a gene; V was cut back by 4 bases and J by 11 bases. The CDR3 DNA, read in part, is TGTGCCAGCAGCTCCACCCCGGGACAGGGAACACCC. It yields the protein CASSSTPGQGTP. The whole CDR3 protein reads CASSSTPGQGTPLHF.

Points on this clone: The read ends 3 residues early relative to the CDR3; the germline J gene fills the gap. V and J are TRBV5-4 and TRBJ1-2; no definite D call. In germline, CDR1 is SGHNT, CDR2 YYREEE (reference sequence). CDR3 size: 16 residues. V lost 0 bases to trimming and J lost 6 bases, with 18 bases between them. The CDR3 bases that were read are TGTGCCAGCAGCTTGGTGGCGACAACCCGAAACCATGGC. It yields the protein CASSLVATTRNHG. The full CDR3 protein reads CASSLVATTRNHGYTF.

CDR3 region: CASSPHQTGELFF. The sequenced part of the CDR3 DNA is TGCGCCAGCAGTCCCCATCAGACCGGGGAG. This chain uses TRBV23-1 with TRBJ2-2; D call uncertain. Read data end 3 residues before the CDR3 end; the end is taken from the germline J gene. TRBV23-1 belongs to the ORF category, with a function that is uncertain. V was trimmed by 4 bases and J by 5 bases, leaving 8 bases between them. The CDR3 covers 13 residues.

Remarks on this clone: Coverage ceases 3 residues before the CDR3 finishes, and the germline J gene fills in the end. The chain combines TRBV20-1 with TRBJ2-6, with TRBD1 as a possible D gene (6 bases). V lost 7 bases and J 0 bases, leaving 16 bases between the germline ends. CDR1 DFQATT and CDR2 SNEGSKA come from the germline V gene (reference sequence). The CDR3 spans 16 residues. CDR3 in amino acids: CSGARDTSSGANVLTF. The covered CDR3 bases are TGCAGTGGGGCCCGGGACACAAGCTCTGGGGCCAACGTC.

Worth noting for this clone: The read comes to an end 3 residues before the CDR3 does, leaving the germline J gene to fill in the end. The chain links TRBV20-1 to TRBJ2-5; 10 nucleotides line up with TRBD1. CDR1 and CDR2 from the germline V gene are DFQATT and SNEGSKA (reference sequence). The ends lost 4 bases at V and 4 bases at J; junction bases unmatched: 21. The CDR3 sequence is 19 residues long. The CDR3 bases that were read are TGCAGTGCTAAGAGGTGGATAGGCGACAGGGGGCTTTTAGGAGAGACC. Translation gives CSAKRWIGDRGLLGET. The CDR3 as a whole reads CSAKRWIGDRGLLGETQYF.

The CDR3 DNA, read in part, is TGCAGTGCTAGAGCCCTAGCGGGAGACGGAGATACG. Translated, it gives CSARALAGDGDT. The full CDR3 reads CSARALAGDGDTQYF. The chain combines TRBV20-1 with TRBJ2-3, with 10 bases aligning to TRBD2. The sequenced fragment ends 3 residues before the CDR3 boundary, so the rest is inferred from the germline J gene. CDR3 length: 15 amino acids. In germline, CDR1 is DFQATT, CDR2 SNEGSKA (reference sequence). J was trimmed by 5 bases and V by 1 base; bases with no gene match: 6.

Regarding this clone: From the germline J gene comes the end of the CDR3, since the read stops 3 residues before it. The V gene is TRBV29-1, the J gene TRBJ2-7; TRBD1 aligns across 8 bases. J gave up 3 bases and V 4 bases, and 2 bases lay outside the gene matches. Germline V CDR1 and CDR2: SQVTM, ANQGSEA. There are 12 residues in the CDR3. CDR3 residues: CSVGGQVYEQYF. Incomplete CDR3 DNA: TGCAGCGTTGGGGGACAGGTCTACGAG.